Sequencing of this TCR beta chain was carried out in a study of blood T cell repertoires in COVID-19. Study as a whole: Both acute and convalescent COVID-19 samples were obtained from the United States, Italy and Spain. PBMCs, B-cell-depleted T cells, or T cells provided the cDNA or gDNA that made up the material.

Original handling: The assay estimated nucleated cells by amplifying reference gene primers. Assay: immunoSEQ multiplex PCR; the TCRdb copy retains only in-frame clones and omits some. That table gives V, J and clone size, and the DNA gave D and trimming. The sample includes about 200,000 clones, less than 85% seen only once; the top ten take roughly 6%. The V segment lost 4 bases and the J segment 6 bases; nucleotides outside the gene matches: 3. The CDR3 sequence is 14 residues long. From germline, CDR1 is SGHRS and CDR2 YFSETQ. Input material: peripheral blood. This chain connects TRBV5-1 to TRBJ1-5, with 11 bases that match TRBD1. This sequence originates from a woman aged 70 to 79 with acute or convalescent COVID-19. The CDR3: CASSDGTGGQPQHF. CDR3 nucleotide sequence: TGCGCCAGCAGCGACGGGACAGGGGGTCAGCCCCAGCATTTT.